The 10 T cell receptor beta chains in this list originate from one sample, sequenced in a study of CD8+CD57+ T cells in acquired aplastic anemia. The use of genomic DNA as template underpinned the TCR beta VDJ and CDR3 profiling. TCRdb re-called the reads through MiXCR, storing one row per CDR3 protein. The data contain under 250,000 distinct CDR3 sequences, approximately 50% of them singletons. Flow cytometry had shown expanded CD8+CD57+ cells in the patients chosen for sequencing. The sequenced material came from sorted CD4+, CD8+, or CD8+CD57+ T cells (not recorded which) from PBMCs. These receptors were obtained from a human donor with aplastic anemia.

CDR3 protein: CASSLSGTGSYEQYF. The CDR3, as DNA: TGTGCCAGCAGTTTAAGTGGGACAGGGTCATACGAGCAGTACTTC. The rearrangement links TRBV27 to TRBJ2-7, with 9 positions matching TRBD1. J gave up 4 bases and V 2 bases, and 6 bases lay outside the gene matches. This CDR3 has 15 residues. Per the germline V gene, CDR1 is MNHEY and CDR2 is SMNVEV (reference sequence).

V and J are TRBV29-1 and TRBJ2-5, with 8 bases fitting TRBD1. Per germline, CDR1 SQVTM and CDR2 ANQGSEA. The CDR3 loop spans 13 amino acids. Trimming at V came to 4 bases and at J to 4 bases, leaving 5 bases not matched to a gene. CDR3 in DNA: TGCAGCGTTGGGGCGCAGGGGGCAGAGACCCAGTACTTC. As protein: CSVGAQGAETQYF.

The genes are TRBV5-1 and TRBJ1-2; no firm D call. Trimming took off 0 bases at V and 13 bases at J, with 10 bases between the two ends. The CDR3 runs 11 residues. Germline V gene lookup returns CDR1 SGHRS and CDR2 YFSETQ. Here the CDR3 reads CASSLEAGVTF. CDR3 nucleotides: TGCGCCAGCAGCTTGGAAGCGGGCGTCACCTTC. Supplemented by reference TRBV5-1 and TRBJ1-2, the full variable domain reads KAGVTQTPRYLIKTRGQQVTLSCSPISGHRSVSWYQQTPGQGLQFLFEYFSETQRNKGNFPGRFSGRQFSNSRSEMNVSTLELGDSALYLCASSLEAGVTFGSGTRLTVV.

On this clonotype itself: A junction end diverges from the germline sequence, so it may reflect a read error. The chain uses TRBV15 and TRBJ1-6, with no clear D. This CDR3 contains 12 residues. Germline lookup yields CDR1 LNHNV and CDR2 YYDKDF (reference sequence). CDR3 DNA: TGTGTCACCAGCAGGCTTGAAGGACCCCTCCACTTT. Protein: CVTSRLEGPLHF.

This clonotype was counted ten times or more. This sequence joins TRBV9 and TRBJ2-3; TRBD2 is a possible D gene (6 bases). The CDR3 contains 16 residues. The V end was cut by 5 bases, the J end by 1 base, with 17 bases between. Germline lookup yields CDR1 SGDLS and CDR2 YYNGEE. CDR3 residues: CASSSEGGKGTDTQYF. The CDR3 region has the DNA TGTGCCAGCAGTTCTGAAGGCGGGAAAGGCACAGATACGCAGTATTTT.

This clonotype has at least ten counts. The genes are TRBV7-9 and TRBJ2-1; D unresolved. V was trimmed by 5 bases and J by 2 bases, leaving 7 bases between them. Germline loops: CDR1 SEHNR, CDR2 FQNEAQ (reference sequence). CDR3 size: 13 residues. CDR3 protein: CASSLPAYNEQFF. The CDR3 nucleotides read TGTGCCAGCAGCCTACCGGCCTACAATGAGCAGTTCTTC.

In its sample, this clonotype was seen once. J is TRBJ2-5 and V is TRBV15; a weak D match, TRBD2 (6 bases). V shed 3 bases and J shed 5 bases, with 13 bases lying between them. CDR3 size: 14 residues. The germline V gene encodes CDR1 LNHNV and CDR2 YYDKDF (reference sequence). Here the CDR3 reads CATSSAGPGETQYF. The CDR3 DNA reads as TGTGCCACCAGCAGTGCGGGACCAGGGGAGACCCAGTACTTC. Full variable domain (remainder filled in from reference TRBV15 and TRBJ2-5): DAMVIQNPRYQVTQFGKPVTLSCSQTLNHNVMYWYQQKSSQAPKLLFHYYDKDFNNEADTPDNFQSRRPNTSFCFLDIRSPGLGDTAMYLCATSSAGPGETQYFGPGTRLLVL.

At least ten counts were recorded for this clonotype. The chain couples TRBV6-2 or TRBV6-3 to TRBJ2-7; 9 bases are shared with TRBD2. The CDR3 sequence is 14 residues long. J was trimmed by 2 bases and V by 5 bases; bases with no gene match: 4. CDR1 and CDR2 from the germline V gene are MNHEY and SVGEGT. The CDR3: CASSLAGGPYEQYF. The CDR3 nucleotides are TGTGCCAGCAGTCTGGCGGGAGGGCCCTACGAGCAGTACTTC.

Concerning this clonotype: This may arise from a read error, as a much more abundant clone is one base away. V is TRBV7-2 and J is TRBJ1-5; D is undetermined. The germline V gene has CDR1 SGHTA and CDR2 FQGNSA. This CDR3 has 17 amino acids. With 3 bases removed from V and 0 bases from J, the gap between germline ends came to 15 bases. The CDR3 here is CASSFPLTPDSNQPQHF. CDR3 DNA: TGTGCCAGCAGCTTTCCCCTGACACCCGATAGCAATCAGCCCCAGCATTTT.

This clonotype was counted a few times. The V call is TRBV10-3, the J call TRBJ1-2, with 9 bases aligning to TRBD1. This CDR3 region has 14 residues. Per the germline V gene, CDR1 is ENHRY and CDR2 is SYGVKD. V was pared by 11 bases and J by 4 bases, with 11 bases of the junction left unmatched. The CDR3 DNA is TGTGCCTCCAGTCCCGGGACAGGGTTCTATGGCTACACCTTC. As protein: CASSPGTGFYGYTF.